A single sample is the source of the 22 T cell receptor beta chains below, sequenced in a study of CD8 T cells in ankylosing spondylitis. In TCRdb, the 5' RACE reads were re-called with MiXCR into one record per CDR3 protein. Of around 300,000 distinct CDR3 sequences in the sample, about 15% were seen once. The sequenced material came from blood, either unsorted or a sorted T cell fraction (not recorded which). These receptors came from a male donor with ankylosing spondylitis or in good health (not recorded which).

V is TRBV5-1 and J is TRBJ2-5; D possibly uses TRBD1 or TRBD2 (5 bases each). V was clipped by 4 bases and J by 2 bases, with 12 bases between them. Germline lookup yields CDR1 SGHRS and CDR2 YFSETQ. The CDR3 covers 14 residues. CDR3 sequence (DNA): TGCGCCAGCAGCACGGGACGGGTGCAAGAGACCCAGTACTTC. Translation: CASSTGRVQETQYF.

This clonotype was detected a few times. The chain links TRBV7-2 to TRBJ2-5; D is undetermined. Deletions cut 5 bases from V and 4 bases from J, with 11 bases between. The CDR3 covers 13 residues. CDR1 and CDR2 from the germline V gene are SGHTA and FQGNSA. The CDR3 DNA follows: TGTGCCAGCAGCCCCCGATTGGGAGAGACCCAGTACTTC. Protein: CASSPRLGETQYF.

This clonotype was recorded a few times. The J gene is TRBJ1-1, the V gene TRBV3-1; D is perhaps TRBD1 (6 bases). The V and J ends lost 1 base and 4 bases respectively, with 10 bases between them. This CDR3 has 14 amino acids. Germline V gene sequence: CDR1 LGHDT, CDR2 YNNKEL (reference sequence). DNA of the CDR3: TGTGCCAGCAGCCAAGCTTCAGGGGTCACTGAAGCTTTCTTT. Protein product: CASSQASGVTEAFF. Supplemented by reference TRBV3-1 and TRBJ1-1, the full variable domain reads DTAVSQTPKYLVTQMGNDKSIKCEQNLGHDTMYWYKQDSKKFLKIMFSYNNKELIINETVPNRFSPKSPDKAHLNLHINSLELGDSAVYFCASSQASGVTEAFFGQGTRLTVV.

This clonotype was counted a few times. J is TRBJ2-7 and V is TRBV27, with TRBD1 matching over 8 bases. The CDR3 runs to 14 residues. From germline, CDR1 is MNHEY and CDR2 SMNVEV (reference sequence). V shed 7 bases and J 3 bases; nucleotides not matched to a gene: 8. CDR3: CASKKTGGSYEQYF. As DNA, the CDR3 is TGTGCCAGCAAGAAAACAGGGGGGAGCTACGAGCAGTACTTC.

A few counts support this clonotype. This chain joins TRBV5-1 and TRBJ1-4; D possibly corresponds to TRBD1 (6 bases). Trimming took 4 bases from V and 6 from J, leaving 13 bases between them. There are 14 residues in the CDR3. The V gene's germline CDR1 is SGHRS and CDR2 YFSETQ. The CDR3 DNA sequence: TGCGCCAGCAGCCAGGGGACGCTTGATGAAAAACTGTTTTTT. Amino acids: CASSQGTLDEKLFF. The whole variable domain, filled in from reference TRBV5-1 and TRBJ1-4, reads KAGVTQTPRYLIKTRGQQVTLSCSPISGHRSVSWYQQTPGQGLQFLFEYFSETQRNKGNFPGRFSGRQFSNSRSEMNVSTLELGDSALYLCASSQGTLDEKLFFGSGTQLSVL.

This clonotype occurred a few times. The chain uses TRBV5-1 and TRBJ2-3; 9 positions match TRBD2. This CDR3 comprises 15 residues. After removal of 6 bases from V and 1 base from J, the junction contained 6 bases not matched to a gene. In germline, CDR1 is SGHRS, CDR2 YFSETQ. The CDR3 DNA reads as TGCGCCAGCAAAGTAGCGGGAGAGCGCACAGATACGCAGTATTTT. Protein sequence: CASKVAGERTDTQYF.

This clonotype was recorded a few times. The chain combines TRBV7-9 with TRBJ1-5; D is unclear. This CDR3 is 13 amino acids long. Germline V gives CDR1 SEHNR, CDR2 FQNEAQ (reference sequence). Trimming pared 1 base from V and 3 bases from J, leaving 4 bases between. The CDR3 nucleotides read TGTGCCAGCAGCTTAGAAGACAATCAGCCCCAGCATTTT. Residues: CASSLEDNQPQHF.

At least ten counts were recorded for this clonotype. The chain couples TRBV12-3 or TRBV12-4 to TRBJ2-5; 14 bases agree with TRBD2. This CDR3 has 15 amino acids. V gave up 6 bases and J gave up 4 bases; unmatched junction bases: 4. The DNA of the CDR3 is TGTGCCAGCAGCCCGGGACTAGCGGGAGTAGAGACCCAGTACTTC. Its translation: CASSPGLAGVETQYF.

The chain has TRBV6-1 and TRBJ2-5; 8 nucleotides agree with TRBD1. The CDR3 consists of 14 residues. After removal of 2 bases from V and 5 bases from J, the junction contained 4 bases not matched to a gene. Germline lookup yields CDR1 MNHNS and CDR2 SASEGT. CDR3 sequence: CASSEQGAYETQYF. The CDR3 DNA follows: TGTGCCAGCAGTGAACAGGGGGCGTATGAGACCCAGTACTTC.

This clonotype came up a few times. The rearrangement uses TRBV9 and TRBJ2-2, with TRBD1 matching 11 bases. The CDR3 length is 16 residues. The V and J ends lost 6 bases and 2 bases, in that order; junction bases with no gene match: 6. CDR1 and CDR2 (germline): SGDLS, YYNGEE. DNA for the CDR3: TGTGCCAGCACCATCGGGACAGGGGGAAACACCGGGGAGCTGTTTTTT. Translated: CASTIGTGGNTGELFF.

This chain connects TRBV2 to TRBJ2-3; possibly TRBD2 for D (5 bases). Trimming left V 3 bases short and J 5 bases short, with 15 bases between. The CDR3 contains 15 residues. Germline V gene data show CDR1 as SNHLY and CDR2 as FYNNEI. CDR3 region: CASSDSPLRGDTQYF. CDR3 sequence (DNA): TGTGCCAGCAGTGACTCTCCCTTACGGGGAGATACGCAGTATTTT.

The chain has TRBV20-1 and TRBJ1-1, with D hard to call. The CDR3 has 14 residues. Germline V gene data show CDR1 as DFQATT and CDR2 as SNEGSKA (reference sequence). V was shortened by 0 bases and J by 0 bases, with 8 bases between the two germline ends. The CDR3 loop reads CSAREGGMNTEAFF. The CDR3 DNA is TGCAGTGCTAGAGAGGGAGGGATGAACACTGAAGCTTTCTTT.

This clonotype was detected many times. CDR3 amino acids: CASGGRQPQHF. The CDR3 nucleotides read TGTGCCAGCGGGGGAAGACAGCCCCAGCATTTT. J is TRBJ1-5 and V is TRBV19; D possibly corresponds to TRBD1 (5 bases). The CDR3 is 11 residues long. The V gene lost 9 bases and the J gene lost 7 bases, with 10 bases spanning the gap. The germline CDR1 and CDR2 sequences are LNHDA and SQIVND (reference sequence).

V usage is TRBV12-3 or TRBV12-4 and J usage is TRBJ1-3; D call uncertain. Deletions cut 6 bases from V and 4 bases from J, with 10 bases between. The CDR3 contains 13 residues. The CDR3 region is CASSFLGGNTIYF. As DNA, the CDR3 is TGTGCCAGCAGCTTCCTCGGGGGAAACACCATATATTTT.

This clonotype came up many times. V is TRBV7-9 and J is TRBJ1-5; TRBD1 might be the D (5 bases). In germline, CDR1 is SEHNR, CDR2 FQNEAQ (reference sequence). V lost 5 bases and J 7 bases, leaving 9 bases between the germline ends. The CDR3 contains 12 residues. The CDR3 spells CASSAGNQPQHF. Written as DNA, the CDR3 is TGTGCCAGCAGCGCAGGGAACCAGCCCCAGCATTTT.

This sequence joins TRBV20-1 and TRBJ2-1; 8 nucleotides match TRBD2. Germline V gene sequence: CDR1 DFQATT, CDR2 SNEGSKA (reference sequence). The CDR3 length is 16 residues. Trimming removed 3 bases from V and 1 base from J; junction bases left unmatched: 8. CDR3 region: CSASAQREFSYNEQFF. The CDR3 bases are TGCAGTGCTAGTGCCCAGCGGGAGTTTTCCTACAATGAGCAGTTCTTC.

This clonotype was seen ten or more times. The DNA for the CDR3 is TGTGCCAGCAGCCCCCTCGACAGGGGGGAGCAAAAGCAGTACTTC. Its translation: CASSPLDRGEQKQYF. The J gene is TRBJ2-7, the V gene TRBV12-3 or TRBV12-4; 9 nucleotides match TRBD1. J gave up 8 bases and V 6 bases, and 14 bases lay outside the gene matches. The CDR3 runs 15 residues.

The table lists this clonotype with a few counts. The chain is built from TRBV7-2 and TRBJ2-2, with TRBD1 as a possible D gene (7 bases). There are 17 residues in the CDR3. V was pared by 5 bases and J by 0 bases, with 16 bases between. Germline V gene lookup returns CDR1 SGHTA and CDR2 FQGNSA. Here the CDR3 DNA reads TGTGCCAGCAGCCAGGGGGGCGGTGCGGCGAACACCGGGGAGCTGTTTTTT. Encoded protein: CASSQGGGAANTGELFF.

Only a few counts were recorded for this clonotype. V usage is TRBV3-1 and J usage is TRBJ2-3, with D possibly TRBD2 on 6 matching bases. Germline-derived CDR1 and CDR2 are LGHDT and YNNKEL (reference sequence). With 6 bases removed from V and 5 bases from J, the gap between germline ends came to 12 bases. The length of the CDR3 is 13 residues. CDR3 region: CASSRTTRDTQYF. CDR3 bases: TGTGCCAGCAGTCGCACGACTAGAGATACGCAGTATTTT.

The chain uses TRBV6-5 and TRBJ2-3; the match to TRBD2 covers 7 bases. The CDR3 covers 16 residues. J lost 0 bases, V lost 4 bases, and 7 bases had no gene match. Germline CDR1 is MNHEY and CDR2 is SVGAGI. The CDR3 region has the DNA TGTGCCAGCAGTTGGGCTAGCGGAACTAGCACAGATACGCAGTATTTT. Translating it yields CASSWASGTSTDTQYF.

This clonotype has a handful of counts. The chain recombines TRBV4-1 with TRBJ1-4; TRBD1 might be the D (5 bases). The CDR3 covers 16 residues. CDR1 is MGHRA and CDR2 is YSYEKL in the germline V gene. V gave up 0 bases and J gave up 5 bases, with 13 bases separating them. CDR3 sequence (DNA): TGCGCCAGCAGCCAAGATAGAGGGGAAGGGAATGAAAAACTGTTTTTT. This encodes CASSQDRGEGNEKLFF.

Only a few counts were recorded for this clonotype. This chain links TRBV2 with TRBJ2-7; D might be TRBD1 or TRBD2, each matching 5 bases. The CDR3 is made up of 14 amino acids. Between the trimmed V and J ends, which lost 3 bases and 6 bases, there was a span of 15 bases. The germline V gene has CDR1 SNHLY and CDR2 FYNNEI. The CDR3 protein is CASSEDGAVAEQYF. CDR3 bases: TGTGCCAGCAGTGAGGACGGGGCGGTTGCCGAGCAGTACTTC.